This entry lists 20 T cell receptor beta chains sequenced from one sample in a study of beta chain features in type 1 diabetes. These receptors have no identified antigens. All of the isolated RNA was reverse transcribed, so expressed TCRB transcripts were sequenced. The data were produced by immunoSEQ multiplex PCR, yet TCRdb's version contains in-frame clones alone and is incomplete. The data hold more than 250,000 clones, with roughly 20% observed a single time. Study-wide results and caveats: Within each of all four CD4+ subsets, Type 1 diabetes patients had TCRB CDR3s that were moderately but significantly shorter.

The specimen was naive CD4+ T cells from blood. These receptor sequences come from a woman in her thirties or forties with type 1 diabetes.

This clone turned up a few times. V usage is TRBV7-2 and J usage is TRBJ1-2; TRBD1 matches 7 bases. The CDR3 is made up of 13 amino acids. Trimming removed 10 bases from V and 4 bases from J; junction bases left unmatched: 9. From germline, CDR1 is SGHTA and CDR2 FQGNSA. CDR3 amino acids: CATPGQNSYGYTF. CDR3 DNA: TGTGCCACCCCGGGACAGAACTCCTATGGCTACACCTTC.

The genes are TRBV5-4 and TRBJ2-7; D uncertain. V lost 0 bases and J 3 bases, leaving 16 bases between the germline ends. Germline V gene lookup returns CDR1 SGHNT and CDR2 YYREEE (reference sequence). The CDR3 is made up of 16 amino acids. The CDR3 region is CASSLAIDWQNYEQYF. DNA for the CDR3: TGTGCCAGCAGCTTGGCCATTGACTGGCAAAACTACGAGCAGTACTTC.

To note about this clone: Mismatch with germline at one junction end may stem from a read error. J is TRBJ2-7 and V is TRBV6-6; 8 nucleotides agree with TRBD2. Germline values: CDR1 MNHNY, CDR2 SVGAGI (reference sequence). The CDR3 extends over 15 amino acids. In DNA form, the CDR3 reads TGTGCCAGCACCAAAACTAGCGGCCTCTCCCACGAGCAGTACTTC. Translating it yields CASTKTSGLSHEQYF.

There are a few counts of this clone. The chain links TRBV7-2 to TRBJ2-7; 8 bases fit TRBD1. V trimming: 5 bases; J trimming: 6 bases; junction bases outside the gene matches: 6. Germline CDR1 SGHTA, CDR2 FQGNSA. This CDR3 is built from 13 residues. CDR3 region: CASSQDRDGEQYF. In nucleotides, the CDR3 is TGTGCCAGCAGCCAGGACAGGGACGGCGAGCAGTACTTC. The full variable domain, in which reference TRBV7-2 and TRBJ2-7 provide the parts outside the CDR3, is GAGVSQSPSNKVTEKGKDVELRCDPISGHTALYWYRQSLGQGLEFLIYFQGNSAPDKSGLPSDRFSAERTGGSVSTLTIQRTQQEDSAVYLCASSQDRDGEQYFGPGTRLTVT.

V usage is TRBV29-1 and J usage is TRBJ1-1; no clear D. The CDR3 spans 14 residues. Germline CDR1 reads SQVTM; CDR2 reads ANQGSEA. V gave up 4 bases and J gave up 8 bases, with 20 bases separating them. CDR3 sequence reads: CSVGVPSFSREAFF. Here the CDR3 DNA reads TGCAGCGTTGGAGTGCCCTCCTTCTCCCGGGAAGCTTTCTTT.

J is TRBJ2-3 and V is TRBV5-4, with a weak D call TRBD1 (6 bases). The germline V gene has CDR1 SGHNT and CDR2 YYREEE (reference sequence). V was trimmed by 0 bases and J by 5 bases, leaving 10 bases between them. This CDR3 comprises 14 residues. The CDR3, as DNA: TGTGCCAGCAGCTTGGTGGGGGCGGGAGATACGCAGTATTTT. Translation gives CASSLVGAGDTQYF.

The chain recombines TRBV28 with TRBJ1-1; D is possibly TRBD1 (6 bases). There are 15 residues in the CDR3. The germline V gene has CDR1 MDHEN and CDR2 SYDVKM. Trimming took 5 bases from V and 0 from J, leaving 13 bases between them. CDR3 DNA: TGTGCCAGCAGTCCCCCGGACAGTTTGAACACTGAAGCTTTCTTT. Its translation is CASSPPDSLNTEAFF. Filled out from reference TRBV28 and TRBJ1-1, the complete variable domain reads DVKVTQSSRYLVKRTGEKVFLECVQDMDHENMFWYRQDPGLGLRLIYFSYDVKMKEKGDIPEGYSVSREKKERFSLILESASTNQTSMYLCASSPPDSLNTEAFFGQGTRLTVV.

This clone was observed a few times. The rearrangement joins TRBV28 to TRBJ1-6; D possibly corresponds to TRBD1 (5 bases). Per germline, CDR1 MDHEN and CDR2 SYDVKM. Trimming removed 6 bases at V and 9 bases at J, with 18 bases between. The CDR3 runs to 15 residues. The CDR3 sequence: CASSLARAGGSPLHF. CDR3 DNA: TGTGCCAGCAGCCTTGCCAGGGCGGGAGGTTCACCCCTCCACTTT.

This clone showed up just a few times. CDR3 sequence: CASRPTGEGTEAFF. CDR3 sequence (DNA): TGTGCCAGCAGGCCGACAGGGGAGGGCACTGAAGCTTTCTTT. V is TRBV7-3 and J is TRBJ1-1, with 8 bases matching TRBD1. Germline assignment: CDR1 SGHTA and CDR2 FQGTGA. The CDR3 is 14 residues long. V trimming: 6 bases; J trimming: 4 bases; junction bases outside the gene matches: 7.

The chain is built from TRBV7-2 and TRBJ2-1, with TRBD2 identical over 10 bases. V lost 5 bases, J lost 5 bases, and 9 bases stayed unmatched. This CDR3 region has 16 residues. Germline-derived CDR1 and CDR2 are SGHTA and FQGNSA. The CDR3: CASSRRGLAQDNEQFF. The CDR3 nucleotides are TGTGCCAGCAGCCGTAGGGGACTAGCGCAGGACAATGAGCAGTTCTTC. The full variable domain, in which reference TRBV7-2 and TRBJ2-1 provide the parts outside the CDR3, is GAGVSQSPSNKVTEKGKDVELRCDPISGHTALYWYRQSLGQGLEFLIYFQGNSAPDKSGLPSDRFSAERTGGSVSTLTIQRTQQEDSAVYLCASSRRGLAQDNEQFFGPGTRLTVL.

This clone was detected only a few times. The V and J genes are TRBV28 and TRBJ2-5; tentative D call: TRBD2 (5 bases). CDR1 MDHEN and CDR2 SYDVKM come from the germline V gene. Between the trimmed V and J ends, which lost 4 bases and 1 base, there was a span of 22 bases. The CDR3 runs to 18 residues. The CDR3 nucleotides are TGTGCCAGCAGTTATTTGGGCCGGTCGGGGTTTGCCCAAGAGACCCAGTACTTC. Protein sequence: CASSYLGRSGFAQETQYF.

The table lists this clone with a few counts. CDR3 loop: CSHAGQETQYF. In DNA form, the CDR3 reads TGCAGCCATGCAGGCCAAGAGACCCAGTACTTC. The J gene is TRBJ2-5, the V gene TRBV29-1, with D hard to call. The germline gives CDR1 SQVTM, CDR2 ANQGSEA. CDR3 length: 11 residues. The V gene lost 8 bases and the J gene lost 1 base, with 8 bases spanning the gap.

This chain uses TRBV5-1 with TRBJ2-5; TRBD1 is a possible D gene (6 bases). There are 13 residues in the CDR3. Trimming cost V 4 bases and J 2 bases, with 9 bases left between them. Germline V lookup: CDR1 SGHRS, CDR2 YFSETQ. This CDR3 reads CASSGGQQETQYF. Written as DNA, the CDR3 is TGCGCCAGCAGCGGAGGACAGCAAGAGACCCAGTACTTC. Looking up the rest from reference TRBV5-1 and TRBJ2-5 gives the full variable domain: KAGVTQTPRYLIKTRGQQVTLSCSPISGHRSVSWYQQTPGQGLQFLFEYFSETQRNKGNFPGRFSGRQFSNSRSEMNVSTLELGDSALYLCASSGGQQETQYFGPGTRLLVL.

This clone was picked up a small number of times. The chain is built from TRBV28 and TRBJ2-7, with 10 positions matching TRBD2. Trimming removed 6 bases from V and 3 bases from J; junction bases left unmatched: 8. The CDR3 is made up of 15 amino acids. Germline CDR1 reads MDHEN; CDR2 reads SYDVKM. The CDR3 DNA follows: TGTGCCAGCAGCTCCCCTAGCGGGAGCATCTACGAGCAGTACTTC. Its translation: CASSSPSGSIYEQYF.

The CDR3 coding sequence is TGTGCCAGCAGCTTGTATGGCGCAGGGGGCTACGAGCAGTACTTC. Its translation is CASSLYGAGGYEQYF. The V gene is TRBV5-4, the J gene TRBJ2-7; 7 nucleotides align to TRBD1. Germline-derived CDR1 and CDR2 are SGHNT and YYREEE (reference sequence). This CDR3 has 15 residues. V shed 1 base, J shed 3 bases, and the junction held 7 bases outside the gene matches.

J is TRBJ2-7 and V is TRBV20-1; D is unclear. The CDR3 covers 11 residues. Germline CDR1 and CDR2: DFQATT and SNEGSKA (reference sequence). V was clipped by 1 base and J by 5 bases, with 6 bases between them. The CDR3: CSARVLNEQYF. The CDR3 DNA sequence: TGCAGTGCTAGAGTCCTAAACGAGCAGTACTTC.

The V and J genes are TRBV11-2 and TRBJ1-2; no definite D call. Trimming pared 3 bases from V and 6 bases from J, leaving 11 bases between. This CDR3 has 13 residues. Germline V gene sequence: CDR1 SGHAT, CDR2 FQNNGV. CDR3 DNA sequence: TGTGCCAGCAGCTTTGAAGGGAGGGATGGCTACACCTTC. Translated: CASSFEGRDGYTF.

The CDR3 reads CSVEDPPQGYGYTF. CDR3 sequence (DNA): TGCAGCGTTGAAGATCCCCCACAGGGCTATGGCTACACCTTC. V is TRBV29-1 and J is TRBJ1-2, with D maybe TRBD1 (6 bases). The length of the CDR3 is 14 residues. V was trimmed by 0 bases and J by 4 bases, leaving 12 bases between them. Looked up from germline, CDR1 is SQVTM and CDR2 is ANQGSEA.

This sequence joins TRBV4-3 and TRBJ2-5; 12 bases align to TRBD2. Looked up from germline, CDR1 is LGHNA and CDR2 is YSLEER. The trim removed 5 bases at V and 13 bases at J, leaving 20 bases unmatched. The CDR3 has 17 residues. This chain's CDR3 is CASSTRTSGGPVPPRYF. The CDR3 coding sequence is TGCGCCAGCAGCACCCGAACTAGCGGGGGGCCGGTCCCCCCAAGGTACTTC.

The rearrangement uses TRBV7-2 and TRBJ2-7; possible D gene TRBD1, 6 bases. The V gene lost 5 bases and the J gene lost 3 bases, with 14 bases spanning the gap. The CDR3 sequence is 14 residues long. Germline-derived CDR1 and CDR2 are SGHTA and FQGNSA. The CDR3 protein is CASSPDSEHYEQYF. DNA for the CDR3: TGTGCCAGCAGCCCGGACAGCGAGCACTACGAGCAGTACTTC.